Each of the 6 T cell receptor beta chains below was sequenced from the same sample in a study of T cell responses to AZD1222 COVID-19 vaccine. Produced via immunoSEQ multiplex PCR; TCRdb's table is partial and in-frame only. This sample yields around 110,000 clones, of which about 92% are seen a single time; 2.5% to 3.5% belongs to the top ten. Specimen: peripheral blood, collected on day 0 of AZD1222 vaccination. These receptors were taken from an adult in good health.

The rearrangement links TRBV5-1 to TRBJ1-1; D not resolved. The length of the CDR3 is 13 residues. Germline V gene data show CDR1 as SGHRS and CDR2 as YFSETQ. Trimming shortened V by 3 bases and J by 7 bases, and 13 bases separated the two germline ends. The CDR3 DNA is TGCGCCAGCAGCTCCGCAGGAAACGTTGAAGCTTTCTTT. This codes for CASSSAGNVEAFF.

The J gene is TRBJ2-1, the V gene TRBV6-4, with 9 bases that match TRBD1. CDR1 and CDR2 (germline): MRHNA, SNTAGT. The V and J ends lost 6 bases and 7 bases, in that order; junction bases with no gene match: 10. The CDR3 is 15 residues long. The CDR3 is CASSRTGEEGNEQFF. CDR3 nucleotide sequence: TGTGCCAGCAGCCGGACAGGGGAGGAAGGGAATGAGCAGTTCTTC.

V and J are TRBV2 and TRBJ2-7, with TRBD1 matching 7 bases. This CDR3 is 15 amino acids long. Germline V gives CDR1 SNHLY, CDR2 FYNNEI. V lost 4 bases to trimming and J lost 1 base; unmatched junction nucleotides: 7. The DNA of the CDR3 is TGTGCCAGCAGTGCGGTGGCAGGGGGATCCTACGAGCAGTACTTC. It yields the protein CASSAVAGGSYEQYF.

This chain connects TRBV29-1 to TRBJ1-6; D ambiguous. Trimming removed 6 bases from V and 4 bases from J, with 13 bases in between. Germline V gives CDR1 SQVTM, CDR2 ANQGSEA. The CDR3 consists of 14 residues. CDR3: CSVNLDGYNSPLHF. The DNA of the CDR3 is TGCAGCGTGAACTTGGACGGATATAATTCACCCCTCCACTTT.

The chain couples TRBV4-1 to TRBJ2-3; unclear D gene. Germline V gene lookup returns CDR1 MGHRA and CDR2 YSYEKL. Trimming removed 3 bases at V and 3 bases at J, with 10 bases between. The CDR3 is 14 residues long. CDR3 DNA sequence: TGCGCCAGCAGCCATCCGTTCAGTACAGATACGCAGTATTTT. Translation gives CASSHPFSTDTQYF.

This chain joins TRBV15 and TRBJ2-1; maybe TRBD1 (7 bases). CDR3 length: 15 residues. Germline V lookup: CDR1 LNHNV, CDR2 YYDKDF (reference sequence). Between the trimmed V and J ends, which lost 0 bases and 6 bases, there was a span of 12 bases. CDR3 bases: TGTGCCACCAGCAGAGACCGGAGGGGGCTCAATGAGCAGTTCTTC. Translation: CATSRDRRGLNEQFF.